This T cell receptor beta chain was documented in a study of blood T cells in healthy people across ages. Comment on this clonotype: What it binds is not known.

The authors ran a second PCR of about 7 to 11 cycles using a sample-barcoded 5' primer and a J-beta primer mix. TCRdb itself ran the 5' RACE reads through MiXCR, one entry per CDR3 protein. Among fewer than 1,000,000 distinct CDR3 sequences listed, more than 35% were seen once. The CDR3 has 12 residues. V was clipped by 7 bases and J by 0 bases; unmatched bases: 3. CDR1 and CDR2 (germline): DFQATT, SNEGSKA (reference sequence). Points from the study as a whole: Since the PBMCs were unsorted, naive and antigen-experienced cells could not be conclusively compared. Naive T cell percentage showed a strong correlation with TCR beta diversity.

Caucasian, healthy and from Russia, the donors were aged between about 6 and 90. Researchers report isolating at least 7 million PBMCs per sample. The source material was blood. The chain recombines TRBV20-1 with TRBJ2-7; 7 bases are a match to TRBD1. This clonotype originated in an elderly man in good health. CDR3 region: CSGRQGSYEQYF. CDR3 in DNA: TGCAGTGGCCGACAGGGCTCCTACGAGCAGTACTTC.